Below are 8 T cell receptor beta chains sequenced from a single sample in a study of T cells in narcolepsy. Here immunoSEQ multiplex PCR was the method, and the copy in TCRdb shows in-frame clones only, minus some. The table records around 30,000 clones, 78% of them present only once. Material for sequencing was CD45RA- memory CD4+ T cells from PBMCs. The receptor source for this set is a human donor with narcolepsy.

This clone has just a few counts. The rearrangement joins TRBV6-6 to TRBJ2-4; unclear D gene. This CDR3 comprises 13 residues. Germline CDR1 and CDR2: MNHNY and SVGAGI (reference sequence). Deletions cut 8 bases from V and 0 bases from J, with 8 bases between. CDR3 sequence reads: CASRRLAKNIQYF. The CDR3 DNA follows: TGTGCCAGCCGGCGGCTAGCCAAAAACATTCAGTACTTC.

The V gene is TRBV30, the J gene TRBJ1-1; 7 nucleotides agree with TRBD1. V gave up 2 bases and J gave up 6 bases; unmatched junction bases: 6. This CDR3 spans 13 amino acids. Germline V gene data show CDR1 as GTSNPN and CDR2 as SVGIG (reference sequence). The CDR3 DNA sequence: TGTGCCTGGAGTCATAAGGGGGCACCTGAAGCTTTCTTT. It translates to CAWSHKGAPEAFF.

This rearrangement joins TRBV27 to TRBJ2-7, with 7 positions matching TRBD1. This CDR3 region has 13 residues. V dropped 6 bases and J dropped 3; count of bases not matched to a gene: 5. CDR1 and CDR2 (germline): MNHEY, SMNVEV (reference sequence). The CDR3 DNA reads TGTGCCAGCAGACCGACAGGGAACTACGAGCAGTACTTC. It is translated as CASRPTGNYEQYF.

The chain carries TRBV29-1 and TRBJ2-1, with 8 nucleotides matching TRBD1. After removal of 3 bases from V and 7 bases from J, the junction contained 5 bases not matched to a gene. CDR1 is SQVTM and CDR2 is ANQGSEA in the germline V gene. CDR3 size: 13 residues. The CDR3 here is CSVDRTGNNEQFF. DNA of the CDR3: TGCAGCGTTGACCGGACAGGGAATAATGAGCAGTTCTTC.

The chain carries TRBV5-5 and TRBJ1-1; D unclear. CDR3 length: 15 amino acids. CDR1 and CDR2 from the germline V gene are SGHKS and YYEKEE (reference sequence). Between the trimmed V and J ends, which lost 4 bases and 5 bases, there was a span of 18 bases. The CDR3 loop reads CASSLAGWEGTEAFF. Here the CDR3 DNA reads TGTGCCAGCAGCCTGGCGGGATGGGAAGGGACTGAAGCTTTCTTT.

V gene TRBV6-5 combines with J gene TRBJ1-1; possibly TRBD1 for D (5 bases). Germline assignment: CDR1 MNHEY and CDR2 SVGAGI. The CDR3 runs to 13 residues. Trimming cost V 2 bases and J 10 bases, with 14 bases left between them. CDR3: CASSYSNRQGAFF. The CDR3 DNA follows: TGTGCCAGCAGTTACAGCAACAGGCAGGGAGCTTTCTTT.

The table lists this clone with a few counts. The V and J genes are TRBV5-1 and TRBJ1-4; no clear D. The CDR3 has 15 residues. V dropped 4 bases and J dropped 7 bases, with 17 bases sitting between them. Germline V gene data show CDR1 as SGHRS and CDR2 as YFSETQ. CDR3: CASSRASKVGEKLFF. The CDR3 nucleotides read TGCGCCAGCAGCCGGGCGAGCAAAGTCGGTGAAAAACTGTTTTTT.

This clone was observed a few times. The rearrangement links TRBV2 to TRBJ2-1; D could derive from TRBD1 or TRBD2 (5 bases each). CDR3 length: 18 residues. CDR1 is SNHLY and CDR2 is FYNNEI in the germline V gene. Trimming took off 6 bases at V and 1 base at J, with 22 bases between the two ends. CDR3 residues: CASSKRGRGELSYNEQFF. The CDR3 DNA is TGTGCCAGCAGCAAGCGTGGGAGAGGGGAACTTTCCTACAATGAGCAGTTCTTC. Filled out from reference TRBV2 and TRBJ2-1, the complete variable domain reads EPEVTQTPSHQVTQMGQEVILRCVPISNHLYFYWYRQILGQKVEFLVSFYNNEISEKSEIFDDQFSVERPDGSNFTLKIRSTKLEDSAMYFCASSKRGRGELSYNEQFFGPGTRLTVL.